These 31 T cell receptor beta chains were sequenced from one sample in a study of T cell repertoires in cytomegalovirus infection. TCRdb passed the reads through MiXCR, listing each CDR3 protein once. The table includes 200,000 to 250,000 distinct CDR3 sequences, approximately 24% detected once. Material for sequencing was CD8+ T cells from PBMCs. All receptors come from a human donor in good health (CMV status not recorded). Some clones in this sample may be carry-over from other donors' samples.

The chain is built from TRBV28 and TRBJ1-5; no firm D call. The V gene's germline CDR1 is MDHEN and CDR2 SYDVKM. The CDR3 length is 13 residues. V was shortened by 3 bases and J by 3 bases, with 6 bases between the two germline ends. The DNA for the CDR3 is TGTGCCAGCAGTTTTGACCCCAATCAGCCCCAGCATTTT. Its translation: CASSFDPNQPQHF.

The chain recombines TRBV20-1 with TRBJ2-1; 16 bases agree with TRBD2. This CDR3 spans 18 amino acids. CDR1 and CDR2 from the germline V gene are DFQATT and SNEGSKA (reference sequence). Trimming cost V 3 bases and J 8 bases; bases outside gene matches: 13. The CDR3 reads CSARHGTSGGALQYEQFF. The CDR3 coding sequence is TGCAGTGCTAGGCACGGGACTAGCGGGGGGGCCCTTCAATATGAGCAGTTCTTC.

This clonotype occurred many times. J is TRBJ2-7 and V is TRBV28, with TRBD2 matching 8 bases. Germline values: CDR1 MDHEN, CDR2 SYDVKM. There are 15 residues in the CDR3. V trimming: 3 bases; J trimming: 4 bases; junction bases outside the gene matches: 8. The CDR3 nucleotides read TGTGCCAGCAGTTTTCCCCGGGGGGGCCGTTACGAGCAGTACTTC. Translation gives CASSFPRGGRYEQYF.

CDR3 in DNA: TGTGCCAGCAGTTTAAGAGACTACACAGATACGCAGTATTTT. Amino acids: CASSLRDYTDTQYF. The chain has TRBV27 and TRBJ2-3; D may be TRBD2 (5 bases). Germline-derived CDR1 and CDR2 are MNHEY and SMNVEV (reference sequence). V was shortened by 2 bases and J by 2 bases, with 8 bases between the two germline ends. CDR3 size: 14 residues.

This chain uses TRBV11-2 with TRBJ1-4; 8 bases map to TRBD1. Germline V gene lookup returns CDR1 SGHAT and CDR2 FQNNGV. This CDR3 has 15 amino acids. Germline trimming cut 6 bases from V and 7 bases from J; bases unmatched to any gene: 10. The chain's CDR3 is CASRGRDRISEKLFF. The CDR3 nucleotides are TGTGCCAGCAGGGGACGGGACAGGATTAGTGAAAAACTGTTTTTT. Using reference TRBV11-2 and TRBJ1-4 for the parts outside the CDR3, the full variable domain is EAGVAQSPRYKIIEKRQSVAFWCNPISGHATLYWYQQILGQGPKLLIQFQNNGVVDDSQLPKDRFSAERLKGVDSTLKIQPAKLEDSAVYLCASRGRDRISEKLFFGSGTQLSVL.

A few counts support this clonotype. CDR3 residues: CASSQGRGNNEQFF. CDR3 nucleotides: TGCGCCAGCAGCCAGGGGCGGGGGAACAATGAGCAGTTCTTC. The chain joins TRBV4-1 to TRBJ2-1, with 7 bases aligning to TRBD2. V shed 3 bases and J 5 bases; nucleotides not matched to a gene: 4. From germline, CDR1 is MGHRA and CDR2 YSYEKL. The CDR3 totals 14 residues.

Ten or more counts support this clonotype. The rearrangement links TRBV7-2 to TRBJ1-1; a possible D gene is TRBD1 (6 bases). Trimming shortened V by 5 bases and J by 4 bases, and 17 bases separated the two germline ends. CDR1 SGHTA and CDR2 FQGNSA come from the germline V gene. CDR3 length: 15 amino acids. The CDR3 protein is CASSISRTESTEAFF. DNA for the CDR3: TGTGCCAGCAGCATATCAAGGACAGAAAGCACTGAAGCTTTCTTT.

This chain joins TRBV11-3 and TRBJ2-1; 10 bases map to TRBD1. Losses at the gene ends were 5 bases for V and 7 bases for J; bases not matched to a gene: 8. The V gene's germline CDR1 is SGHNT and CDR2 YENEEA. The CDR3 extends over 15 amino acids. CDR3 coding DNA: TGTGCCAGCAGCCCGACAGGGGGCCGGTGGAATGAGCAGTTCTTC. The encoded protein is CASSPTGGRWNEQFF.

V gene TRBV7-2 combines with J gene TRBJ1-2, with TRBD1 identical over 7 bases. Per the germline V gene, CDR1 is SGHTA and CDR2 is FQGNSA. V gave up 1 base and J gave up 8 bases; unmatched junction bases: 4. This CDR3 comprises 13 residues. CDR3 DNA: TGTGCCAGCAGCTTAGTGTCGACAGGGGGCTACACCTTC. This codes for CASSLVSTGGYTF.

This chain connects TRBV5-1 to TRBJ2-1; 12 bases agree with TRBD2. The CDR3 spans 17 residues. J gave up 0 bases and V 5 bases, and 6 bases lay outside the gene matches. Per the germline V gene, CDR1 is SGHRS and CDR2 is YFSETQ. CDR3 region: CASRGLAGPSSYNEQFF. For the CDR3, the DNA is TGCGCCAGCAGAGGACTAGCGGGACCGAGCTCCTACAATGAGCAGTTCTTC. Combining the CDR3 with reference TRBV5-1 and TRBJ2-1 gives the whole variable domain KAGVTQTPRYLIKTRGQQVTLSCSPISGHRSVSWYQQTPGQGLQFLFEYFSETQRNKGNFPGRFSGRQFSNSRSEMNVSTLELGDSALYLCASRGLAGPSSYNEQFFGPGTRLTVL.

The V gene is TRBV10-3, the J gene TRBJ2-2, with D possibly matching TRBD1 (5 bases). Trimming removed 3 bases from V and 2 bases from J, with 13 bases in between. CDR1 is ENHRY, CDR2 SYGVKD, per germline. This CDR3 comprises 16 residues. The CDR3 here is CAISDPGPPNTGELFF. The CDR3 DNA reads as TGTGCCATCAGTGACCCAGGGCCCCCTAACACCGGGGAGCTGTTTTTT.

This clonotype turned up a few times. The chain recombines TRBV7-8 with TRBJ1-2; no clear D. In germline, CDR1 is SGHVS, CDR2 FQNEAQ. V dropped 1 base and J dropped 10 bases, with 16 bases sitting between them. This CDR3 has 14 residues. The DNA of the CDR3 is TGTGCCAGCAGCTTAGGAGTGGGAGATGTGGTCTACACCTTC. Amino acid sequence: CASSLGVGDVVYTF.

The CDR3 is CASSLPAEETQYF. CDR3 coding DNA: TGTGCCAGCAGCTTACCGGCCGAAGAGACCCAGTACTTC. V gene TRBV7-6 combines with J gene TRBJ2-5; unclear D gene. The germline V and J ends were trimmed by 2 bases and 3 bases, with 7 bases remaining between them. The CDR3 is made up of 13 amino acids. CDR1 is SGHVS, CDR2 FNYEAQ, per germline. Using reference TRBV7-6 and TRBJ2-5 for the parts outside the CDR3, the full variable domain is GAGVSQSPRYKVTKRGQDVALRCDPISGHVSLYWYRQALGQGPEFLTYFNYEAQQDKSGLPNDRFSAERPEGSISTLTIQRTEQRDSAMYRCASSLPAEETQYFGPGTRLLVL.

This clonotype came up a few times. The chain uses TRBV14 and TRBJ2-1; 7 nucleotides agree with TRBD2. This CDR3 has 16 amino acids. V shed 0 bases, J shed 5 bases, and the junction held 7 bases outside the gene matches. CDR1 and CDR2 (germline): SGHDN, FVKESK. In DNA, the CDR3 is TGTGCCAGCAGCCAAGACAGACTAGCCGCGCACAATGAGCAGTTCTTC. This sequence encodes CASSQDRLAAHNEQFF.

This clonotype was seen only a few times. This chain connects TRBV12-3 or TRBV12-4 to TRBJ2-1; possibly TRBD2 for D (7 bases). The CDR3 covers 15 residues. V lost 6 bases and J lost 5, with 17 bases in between. The CDR3 here is CASSLYGGANNEQFF. The CDR3 DNA is TGTGCCAGCAGCCTCTATGGGGGGGCCAACAATGAGCAGTTCTTC.

By sample share, this clonotype is medium-sized. This chain uses TRBV7-8 with TRBJ2-5; 9 nucleotides line up with TRBD2. After removal of 4 bases from V and 3 bases from J, the junction contained 18 bases not matched to a gene. Germline CDR1 SGHVS, CDR2 FQNEAQ. This CDR3 has 19 residues. The CDR3 DNA follows: TGTGCCAGCAGCTCGCGCCGACTAGCGGATTTCGCCTATAAAGAGACCCAGTACTTC. It yields the protein CASSSRRLADFAYKETQYF.

J is TRBJ2-7 and V is TRBV2, with 9 bases aligning to TRBD1. Germline V CDR1 and CDR2: SNHLY, FYNNEI. CDR3 size: 14 residues. The V and J ends lost 3 bases and 6 bases, in that order; junction bases with no gene match: 6. The CDR3 region is CASSEDRGISEQYF. CDR3 DNA sequence: TGTGCCAGCAGTGAGGACAGGGGCATCTCCGAGCAGTACTTC. The whole variable domain, remainder taken from reference TRBV2 and TRBJ2-7, is EPEVTQTPSHQVTQMGQEVILRCVPISNHLYFYWYRQILGQKVEFLVSFYNNEISEKSEIFDDQFSVERPDGSNFTLKIRSTKLEDSAMYFCASSEDRGISEQYFGPGTRLTVT.

This clonotype was detected many times. V gene TRBV7-6 combines with J gene TRBJ2-3; D perhaps matches TRBD2 (7 bases). V lost 7 bases and J 3 bases, leaving 11 bases between the germline ends. This CDR3 spans 13 amino acids. Germline CDR1 is SGHVS and CDR2 is FNYEAQ. CDR3 sequence: CASTGEGTDTQYF. In DNA form, the CDR3 reads TGTGCCAGCACAGGGGAGGGGACAGATACGCAGTATTTT.

This clonotype came up a few times. The chain links TRBV20-1 to TRBJ1-1, with D possibly TRBD1 on 6 matching bases. The V end was cut by 0 bases, the J end by 1 base, with 9 bases between. Germline CDR1 reads DFQATT; CDR2 reads SNEGSKA (reference sequence). The CDR3 has 14 residues. The DNA of the CDR3 is TGCAGTGCTAGAGATTACAGGGAGAACACTGAAGCTTTCTTT. Its protein product is CSARDYRENTEAFF.

The chain links TRBV10-3 to TRBJ2-7; TRBD1 agrees at 8 bases. V shed 0 bases and J 5 bases; nucleotides not matched to a gene: 9. CDR1 and CDR2 from the germline V gene are ENHRY and SYGVKD. This CDR3 is 16 amino acids long. As DNA, the CDR3 is TGTGCCATCAGTGAGTCGCTAGGACAGGGTGCCCACGAGCAGTACTTC. Amino acids: CAISESLGQGAHEQYF.

The chain carries TRBV14 and TRBJ2-5; no clear D. CDR3 length equals 14 residues. CDR1 and CDR2 from the germline V gene are SGHDN and FVKESK. Trimming cost V 4 bases and J 4 bases, with 13 bases left between them. The DNA for the CDR3 is TGTGCCAGCAGCCGTTTGGCAAGCCTAGAGACCCAGTACTTC. It yields the protein CASSRLASLETQYF.

The V and J genes are TRBV28 and TRBJ2-2, with a weak D call TRBD1 (5 bases). The CDR3 sequence is 14 residues long. V was trimmed by 3 bases and J by 1 base, leaving 6 bases between them. The germline V gene has CDR1 MDHEN and CDR2 SYDVKM. CDR3 protein: CASSFRVNTGELFF. In nucleotides, the CDR3 is TGTGCCAGCAGTTTCAGGGTGAACACCGGGGAGCTGTTTTTT.

This clonotype showed up just a few times. The gene calls are TRBV23-1 and TRBJ2-1, with 15 bases matching TRBD2. TRBV23-1 qualifies as an ORF whose function is uncertain. V lost 1 base, J lost 0 bases, and 7 bases stayed unmatched. This CDR3 is built from 20 residues. In nucleotides, the CDR3 is TGCGCCAGCAGTCAATTAGGGACTAGCGGGGGGATGAGCTCCTACAATGAGCAGTTCTTC. Amino acids: CASSQLGTSGGMSSYNEQFF.

The chain combines TRBV15 with TRBJ2-1; D unclear. CDR1 is LNHNV, CDR2 YYDKDF, per germline (reference sequence). Trimming stripped 5 bases from V and 6 bases from J, with 5 bases between. The CDR3 has 11 residues. In nucleotides, the CDR3 is TGTGCCACCAGCGATCCCAATGAGCAGTTCTTC. Its protein product is CATSDPNEQFF.

The V and J genes are TRBV7-2 and TRBJ2-1; 8 bases agree with TRBD2. The CDR3 has 14 residues. Germline CDR1 reads SGHTA; CDR2 reads FQGNSA. With V trimmed by 3 bases and J by 8 bases, 6 bases remained unmatched. The CDR3 nucleotides read TGTGCCAGCAGCTTTGGACTAGCCGGGGATGAGCAGTTCTTC. Its translation is CASSFGLAGDEQFF.

The V gene is TRBV7-9, the J gene TRBJ1-1; possible D gene TRBD1, 6 bases. CDR3 length equals 12 residues. Germline V CDR1 and CDR2: SEHNR, FQNEAQ (reference sequence). Trimming shortened V by 5 bases and J by 4 bases, and 8 bases separated the two germline ends. Here the CDR3 reads CASSPDSTEAFF. CDR3 coding DNA: TGTGCCAGCAGCCCGGACAGCACTGAAGCTTTCTTT.

This clonotype has ten or more counts. V is TRBV7-9 and J is TRBJ1-2; D call uncertain. Trimming took off 3 bases at V and 3 bases at J, with 11 bases between the two ends. Per the germline V gene, CDR1 is SEHNR and CDR2 is FQNEAQ (reference sequence). The CDR3 runs to 14 residues. CDR3 bases: TGTGCCAGCAGCTTCTCTACGGCTTACTATGGCTACACCTTC. This translates into CASSFSTAYYGYTF.

V is TRBV12-3 or TRBV12-4 and J is TRBJ1-2; 9 bases match TRBD1. There are 15 residues in the CDR3. Trimming cost V 6 bases and J 4 bases; bases outside gene matches: 9. The CDR3 DNA reads as TGTGCCAGCAGCTCCCCGGGACAGGGATCCTATGGCTACACCTTC. Translated: CASSSPGQGSYGYTF.

This clonotype was observed a few times. The genes are TRBV29-1 and TRBJ2-7, with 8 bases lining up with TRBD1. CDR3 length: 14 residues. CDR1 and CDR2 from the germline V gene are SQVTM and ANQGSEA. V shed 4 bases and J 0 bases; nucleotides not matched to a gene: 5. Here the CDR3 reads CSVVKGTGSYEQYF. Written as DNA, the CDR3 is TGCAGCGTTGTAAAAGGGACAGGCTCCTACGAGCAGTACTTC.

V gene TRBV2 combines with J gene TRBJ2-7; D gene uncertain. This CDR3 has 15 amino acids. V lost 2 bases and J 2 bases, leaving 13 bases between the germline ends. CDR1 is SNHLY, CDR2 FYNNEI, per germline. The CDR3 sequence is CASSERLAITYEQYF. The CDR3 DNA sequence: TGTGCCAGCAGTGAAAGGTTGGCCATTACCTACGAGCAGTACTTC. The complete variable domain, with remaining parts taken from reference TRBV2 and TRBJ2-7, reads EPEVTQTPSHQVTQMGQEVILRCVPISNHLYFYWYRQILGQKVEFLVSFYNNEISEKSEIFDDQFSVERPDGSNFTLKIRSTKLEDSAMYFCASSERLAITYEQYFGPGTRLTVT.

This clonotype was seen only a few times. The chain joins TRBV2 to TRBJ2-1, with 9 positions matching TRBD2. The germline CDR1 and CDR2 sequences are SNHLY and FYNNEI. V lost 4 bases to trimming and J lost 8 bases; unmatched junction nucleotides: 9. This CDR3 contains 15 residues. The CDR3 protein is CASSGVLAGWDEQFF. CDR3 nucleotide sequence: TGTGCCAGCAGTGGAGTACTAGCGGGTTGGGATGAGCAGTTCTTC.